This entry lists 31 T cell receptor beta chains sequenced from one sample in a study of blood T cell repertoires in COVID-19. TCRdb's table, derived via immunoSEQ multiplex PCR, lists solely in-frame clones and lacks some. Of 250,000 to 300,000 clones listed, around 83% are singletons. The sequencing input was PBMCs or T cells enriched from blood (not recorded which). The source is a man between 40 and 49 years old who had been exposed to COVID-19.

The chain employs TRBV4-2 and TRBJ1-3, with TRBD1 as a possible D gene (6 bases). The V gene's germline CDR1 is LGHNA and CDR2 YNFKEQ. Trimming removed 4 bases from V and 2 bases from J, with 15 bases in between. The CDR3 totals 16 residues. The CDR3, as DNA: TGTGCCAGCAGCCTACTTTCAGGGGATCCTGGAAACACCATATATTTT. It translates to CASSLLSGDPGNTIYF.

This sequence joins TRBV2 and TRBJ2-6; no reliable D call. This CDR3 region has 18 residues. CDR1 and CDR2 from the germline V gene are SNHLY and FYNNEI. Deletions cut 1 base from V and 0 bases from J, with 13 bases between. CDR3 sequence reads: CASSEGVWRSSGANVLTF. CDR3 coding DNA: TGTGCCAGCAGTGAAGGGGTTTGGCGGAGCTCTGGGGCCAACGTCCTGACTTTC. The variable domain in full, with the rest retrieved from reference TRBV2 and TRBJ2-6, is EPEVTQTPSHQVTQMGQEVILRCVPISNHLYFYWYRQILGQKVEFLVSFYNNEISEKSEIFDDQFSVERPDGSNFTLKIRSTKLEDSAMYFCASSEGVWRSSGANVLTFGAGSRLTVL.

This chain connects TRBV19 to TRBJ1-1; D remains ambiguous. The CDR3 totals 14 residues. V gave up 3 bases and J gave up 8 bases, with 16 bases separating them. Germline V gene data show CDR1 as LNHDA and CDR2 as SQIVND (reference sequence). CDR3 coding DNA: TGTGCCAGTAGTATGGGCTTCGGGGATAGCGAAGCTTTCTTT. Encoded protein: CASSMGFGDSEAFF.

With respect to this clone: An end of the junction does not agree with germline; a read error may underlie this. This chain joins TRBV10-3 and TRBJ2-1, with a tentative D call TRBD2 (5 bases). The CDR3 is made up of 13 amino acids. Germline V gene lookup returns CDR1 ENHRY and CDR2 SYGVKD. For the CDR3, the DNA is TGTGCCATCAGTGACCCAGGATCTAGGAGGCTACTCTTC. Translated: CAISDPGSRRLLF.

This clone has ten or more counts. V usage is TRBV5-4 and J usage is TRBJ1-2; D remains ambiguous. V lost 1 base and J 5 bases, leaving 9 bases between the germline ends. The CDR3 is 13 amino acids. CDR1 is SGHNT, CDR2 YYREEE, per germline (reference sequence). This chain's CDR3 is CASSLRFAYGYTF. The CDR3 nucleotides read TGTGCCAGCAGCTTGCGCTTTGCGTATGGCTACACCTTC.

This rearrangement joins TRBV5-1 to TRBJ1-2, with D perhaps TRBD1 (5 bases). V lost 6 bases, J lost 3 bases, and 15 bases lay in between. CDR1 SGHRS and CDR2 YFSETQ come from the germline V gene. CDR3 length: 14 residues. The CDR3 DNA sequence: TGCGCCAGCACCGACCAGGGAGGGCACTATGGCTACACCTTC. This translates into CASTDQGGHYGYTF.

This clone has a handful of counts. Here the CDR3 DNA reads TGCGCCAGCAGTGATCCGGGGGGCGATGAGACCCAGTACTTC. Its protein is CASSDPGGDETQYF. The rearrangement uses TRBV10-1 and TRBJ2-5; a weak D match, TRBD2 (7 bases). Trimming cost V 3 bases and J 5 bases, with 13 bases left between them. Germline CDR1 is WNHNN and CDR2 is SYGVQD (reference sequence). This CDR3 is built from 14 residues.

The V call is TRBV10-1, the J call TRBJ2-1; 12 nucleotides match TRBD2. The germline V gene encodes CDR1 WNHNN and CDR2 SYGVQD (reference sequence). The ends lost 6 bases at V and 5 bases at J; junction bases unmatched: 5. The CDR3 runs to 15 residues. CDR3 sequence (DNA): TGCGCCAGCAGCGAAGGACTAGCGGGAAACAATGAGCAGTTCTTC. It is translated as CASSEGLAGNNEQFF.

This rearrangement joins TRBV5-1 to TRBJ1-2; 8 positions agree with TRBD1. This CDR3 spans 15 amino acids. CDR1 is SGHRS, CDR2 YFSETQ, per germline. V gave up 0 bases and J gave up 6 bases; unmatched junction bases: 7. The CDR3 sequence is CASSLAQGAIDGYTF. CDR3 nucleotides: TGCGCCAGCAGCTTGGCCCAGGGGGCCATTGATGGCTACACCTTC.

V usage is TRBV19 and J usage is TRBJ1-6, with 7 bases fitting TRBD1. Trimming at V came to 7 bases and at J to 6 bases, leaving 12 bases not matched to a gene. CDR1 is LNHDA, CDR2 SQIVND, per germline (reference sequence). The CDR3 length is 16 residues. The CDR3 spells CASIQSPGTANSPLHF. CDR3 in DNA: TGTGCCAGTATCCAATCACCCGGGACAGCTAATTCACCCCTCCACTTT.

The CDR3 region has the DNA TGCGCCAGCAGCTTGGCTGGGACAGGGGGAGGGGAAAAACTGTTTTTT. It yields the protein CASSLAGTGGGEKLFF. The chain is built from TRBV5-1 and TRBJ1-4; 11 positions agree with TRBD1. J lost 8 bases, V lost 0 bases, and 6 bases had no gene match. The germline V gene has CDR1 SGHRS and CDR2 YFSETQ. The CDR3 has 16 amino acids.

The V call is TRBV27, the J call TRBJ1-2; tentatively, D is TRBD1 (5 bases). Germline CDR1 is MNHEY and CDR2 is SMNVEV (reference sequence). V shed 0 bases and J shed 7 bases, with 15 bases lying between them. The CDR3 has 15 amino acids. CDR3 amino acids: CASSLSKSGFGGYTF. The CDR3 DNA reads TGTGCCAGCAGTTTATCGAAATCAGGGTTCGGTGGCTACACCTTC.

The CDR3 DNA reads TGTGCCAGCAGTTTAACGGGTGTGCAGACCGGGAATACGCAGTATTTT. It codes for CASSLTGVQTGNTQYF. V gene TRBV27 combines with J gene TRBJ2-3; the D gene is possibly TRBD2 (5 bases). This CDR3 spans 16 amino acids. V was trimmed by 2 bases and J by 7 bases, leaving 19 bases between them. From germline, CDR1 is MNHEY and CDR2 SMNVEV (reference sequence).

The chain uses TRBV3-1 (or the pseudogene TRBV3-2) and TRBJ2-5; D unclear. The CDR3 is 14 amino acids. Between the trimmed V and J ends, which lost 6 bases and 2 bases, there was a span of 13 bases. CDR1 and CDR2 from the germline V gene are LGHDT and YNNKEL (reference sequence). CDR3 sequence (DNA): TGTGCCAGCAGGGTCGAAGAGAATCAAGAGACCCAGTACTTC. Its protein product is CASRVEENQETQYF.

The rearrangement joins TRBV6-4 to TRBJ2-1, with TRBD1 matching 11 bases. V was pared by 6 bases and J by 6 bases, with 13 bases of the junction left unmatched. CDR1 is MRHNA and CDR2 is SNTAGT in the germline V gene. CDR3 length: 17 residues. The CDR3: CASRRKGGTGGPNEQFF. The CDR3 DNA reads as TGTGCCAGCAGAAGGAAAGGAGGGACAGGGGGTCCCAATGAGCAGTTCTTC.

This chain connects TRBV24-1 to TRBJ2-5; 11 positions match TRBD1. The CDR3 covers 17 residues. Trimming at V came to 4 bases and at J to 4 bases, leaving 10 bases not matched to a gene. From germline, CDR1 is KGHDR and CDR2 SFDVKD. CDR3 loop: CATSDPGTGGNGETQYF. The DNA for the CDR3 is TGTGCCACCAGTGACCCCGGGACAGGGGGTAACGGAGAGACCCAGTACTTC.

This chain uses TRBV10-3 with TRBJ2-1; D call uncertain. The germline gives CDR1 ENHRY, CDR2 SYGVKD. The CDR3 runs to 13 residues. Trimming pared 6 bases from V and 9 bases from J, leaving 15 bases between. The CDR3 DNA follows: TGTGCCATCAGCCAACCCCCCCTGGCTGAGCAGTTCTTC. It yields the protein CAISQPPLAEQFF.

This clone occurred a few times. The rearrangement uses TRBV19 and TRBJ2-2; TRBD2 matches 7 bases. The CDR3 consists of 15 residues. V shed 7 bases and J 1 base; nucleotides not matched to a gene: 6. The germline gives CDR1 LNHDA, CDR2 SQIVND (reference sequence). The CDR3 loop reads CASNNGRRNTGELFF. CDR3 nucleotides: TGTGCCAGTAATAACGGGAGGCGGAACACCGGGGAGCTGTTTTTT. The full variable domain, rest sourced from reference TRBV19 and TRBJ2-2, is DGGITQSPKYLFRKEGQNVTLSCEQNLNHDAMYWYRQDPGQGLRLIYYSQIVNDFQKGDIAEGYSVSREKKESFPLTVTSAQKNPTAFYLCASNNGRRNTGELFFGEGSRLTVL.

V and J are TRBV11-2 and TRBJ2-1, with 8 bases fitting TRBD2. V shed 1 base and J 4 bases; nucleotides not matched to a gene: 3. This CDR3 comprises 15 residues. The germline CDR1 and CDR2 sequences are SGHAT and FQNNGV. DNA for the CDR3: TGTGCCAGCAGCTTAGGCGGACTAGCATACAATGAGCAGTTCTTC. Amino acid sequence: CASSLGGLAYNEQFF.

This sequence joins TRBV2 and TRBJ1-3; 7 nucleotides agree with TRBD1. Germline loops: CDR1 SNHLY, CDR2 FYNNEI. V lost 7 bases, J lost 7 bases, and 13 bases stayed unmatched. The CDR3 covers 15 residues. The CDR3 loop reads CASNSPGGSGNTIYF. The CDR3 coding sequence is TGTGCCAGCAACTCCCCAGGGGGATCAGGGAACACCATATATTTT.

The chain's CDR3 is CASISGQGAEGYTF. CDR3 DNA: TGTGCCAGCATCTCTGGACAGGGGGCGGAAGGCTACACCTTC. The rearrangement uses TRBV28 and TRBJ1-2; TRBD1 matches 11 bases. The junction had 9 bases not matched to a gene; V was cut back by 7 bases and J by 8 bases. The CDR3 totals 14 residues. The germline gives CDR1 MDHEN, CDR2 SYDVKM.

The chain employs TRBV19 and TRBJ2-1, with TRBD2 identical over 9 bases. The CDR3 has 16 amino acids. V was pared by 6 bases and J by 8 bases, with 14 bases of the junction left unmatched. The germline gives CDR1 LNHDA, CDR2 SQIVND (reference sequence). CDR3 loop: CASSLVEGTSIYEQFF. The DNA of the CDR3 is TGTGCCAGTAGCCTAGTTGAAGGGACTAGCATTTATGAGCAGTTCTTC.

The chain recombines TRBV5-1 with TRBJ2-3; 9 bases agree with TRBD1. V lost 4 bases and J lost 4; bases outside the gene matches: 4. The CDR3 has 14 amino acids. CDR1 and CDR2 (germline): SGHRS, YFSETQ. In DNA, the CDR3 is TGCGCCAGCAGCAGAAGGGACAGGGCAGATACGCAGTATTTT. Amino acids: CASSRRDRADTQYF.

This clone appeared many times. The chain is built from TRBV12-3 or TRBV12-4 and TRBJ2-7; the D gene is possibly TRBD2 (5 bases). Trimming left V 6 bases short and J 1 base short, with 7 bases between. This CDR3 spans 12 amino acids. The CDR3 nucleotides read TGTGCCAGCAGCGGGGTTTCCTACGAGCAGTACTTC. Translation: CASSGVSYEQYF.

V usage is TRBV6-5 and J usage is TRBJ2-5, with D possibly TRBD2 on 6 matching bases. The CDR3 has 13 residues. Germline values: CDR1 MNHEY, CDR2 SVGAGI. The germline V and J ends were trimmed by 5 bases and 4 bases, with 11 bases remaining between them. CDR3 protein: CASSHGGRETQYF. CDR3 nucleotide sequence: TGTGCCAGCAGTCACGGGGGTCGAGAGACCCAGTACTTC.

The chain uses TRBV28 and TRBJ2-1, with a tentative D call TRBD2 (6 bases). Trimming shortened V by 0 bases and J by 8 bases, and 8 bases separated the two germline ends. Germline-derived CDR1 and CDR2 are MDHEN and SYDVKM. CDR3 length: 13 residues. Here the CDR3 DNA reads TGTGCCAGCAGTTTATGGGGCGGGGATGAGCAGTTCTTC. Encoded protein: CASSLWGGDEQFF.

This chain connects TRBV27 to TRBJ2-2; D remains unclear. Per the germline V gene, CDR1 is MNHEY and CDR2 is SMNVEV (reference sequence). V lost 4 bases and J lost 3, with 12 bases in between. This CDR3 spans 15 amino acids. The CDR3 is CASSSIDGYTGELFF. The CDR3 bases are TGTGCCAGCAGTTCCATCGACGGGTACACCGGGGAGCTGTTTTTT.

This chain uses TRBV24-1 with TRBJ2-5; 14 bases are shared with TRBD2. Trimming cost V 10 bases and J 5 bases; bases outside gene matches: 11. Looked up from germline, CDR1 is KGHDR and CDR2 is SFDVKD. The CDR3 is 16 residues long. The DNA for the CDR3 is TGTGCCACAGCTACCGGGACTAGCGGGAGAAGGGAGACCCAGTACTTC. It is translated as CATATGTSGRRETQYF.

The chain recombines TRBV7-8 with TRBJ1-5; the D gene is possibly TRBD1 (6 bases). Per the germline V gene, CDR1 is SGHVS and CDR2 is FQNEAQ. Trimming shortened V by 9 bases and J by 5 bases, and 17 bases separated the two germline ends. The CDR3 has 14 amino acids. The CDR3, as DNA: TGTGCCAGTAGCGATCCGTACAGGGATCAGCCCCAGCATTTT. Translated: CASSDPYRDQPQHF. The whole variable domain, filled in from reference TRBV7-8 and TRBJ1-5, reads GAGVSQSPRYKVAKRGQDVALRCDPISGHVSLFWYQQALGQGPEFLTYFQNEAQLDKSGLPSDRFFAERPEGSVSTLKIQRTQQEDSAVYLCASSDPYRDQPQHFGDGTRLSIL.

The gene calls are TRBV7-3 and TRBJ2-1, with a weak D call TRBD2 (5 bases). Germline CDR1 SGHTA, CDR2 FQGTGA. The V and J ends lost 2 bases and 5 bases respectively, with 13 bases between them. The CDR3 consists of 15 residues. The CDR3 here is CASSLDPSPNNEQFF. CDR3 sequence (DNA): TGTGCCAGCAGCTTAGATCCTAGCCCGAACAATGAGCAGTTCTTC.

In its sample, this clone was seen once. The chain joins TRBV7-9 to TRBJ2-7; perhaps TRBD1 as D (5 bases). Germline V gene lookup returns CDR1 SEHNR and CDR2 FQNEAQ (reference sequence). V was clipped by 1 base and J by 6 bases, with 13 bases between them. CDR3 length: 14 residues. The DNA of the CDR3 is TGTGCCAGCAGCTTAGTCCAGGGTTTGGCCGAGCAGTACTTC. It is translated as CASSLVQGLAEQYF.